Listed here are 30 T cell receptor beta chains from one sample, sequenced in a study of T cell changes during pregnancy in multiple sclerosis (dated by TCRdb to about 2019). Libraries were made using the immunoSEQ multiplex PCR assay. TCRdb obtained this table from immuneACCESS and retained in-frame rearrangements with V and J assigned. These tables miss some clones; where compared with another copy, unresolved V genes account for less than half of the shortfall, and the remainder is unexplained. The sample records roughly 73,000 clones, more than 80% of which are singletons. The biggest ten clones account for approximately 2% of the sample. This material consisted of peripheral blood, taken in the second trimester of pregnancy. The origin of the receptors is a female donor in good health, enrolled as a control in a pregnancy study.

The chain joins TRBV10-1 to TRBJ1-4; TRBD1 matches at 8 bases. The junction had 9 bases not matched to a gene; V was cut back by 8 bases and J by 4 bases. CDR1 is WNHNN and CDR2 is SYGVQD in the germline V gene (reference sequence). CDR3 length: 15 amino acids. Written as DNA, the CDR3 is TGCGCCAGCCCCGGGACAGGCCCCCTTAATGAAAAACTGTTTTTT. Translated, it gives CASPGTGPLNEKLFF.

The V call is TRBV5-1, the J call TRBJ2-1; 7 bases line up with TRBD2. Germline V lookup: CDR1 SGHRS, CDR2 YFSETQ. J was trimmed by 1 base and V by 4 bases; bases with no gene match: 8. This CDR3 region has 16 residues. CDR3 residues: CASSKTSLLSYNEQFF. In nucleotides, the CDR3 is TGCGCCAGCAGCAAGACTAGCCTCCTATCCTACAATGAGCAGTTCTTC.

The CDR3 reads CASSAEGGDYNEQFF. CDR3 sequence (DNA): TGTGCCAGCAGTGCGGAGGGGGGGGATTACAATGAGCAGTTCTTC. The J gene is TRBJ2-1, the V gene TRBV6-4; D is possibly TRBD2 (7 bases). Germline V CDR1 and CDR2: MRHNA, SNTAGT. The CDR3 consists of 15 residues. With 4 bases removed from V and 4 bases from J, the gap between germline ends came to 14 bases.

This clone is a singleton in its sample. The chain couples TRBV7-2 to TRBJ1-2; 7 bases align to TRBD1. CDR1 SGHTA and CDR2 FQGNSA come from the germline V gene. Losses at the gene ends were 4 bases for V and 3 bases for J; bases not matched to a gene: 5. This CDR3 is 14 amino acids long. CDR3 nucleotides: TGTGCCAGCAGCTGGGACAGAAAAGACTATGGCTACACCTTC. Amino acids: CASSWDRKDYGYTF.

This chain's CDR3 is CASSDRGTGELFF. The CDR3 DNA follows: TGTGCCAGCAGCGACAGGGGAACCGGGGAGCTGTTTTTT. V usage is TRBV6-6 and J usage is TRBJ2-2; TRBD1 agrees at 8 bases. Germline trimming cut 6 bases from V and 5 bases from J; bases unmatched to any gene: 2. The germline V gene encodes CDR1 MNHNY and CDR2 SVGAGI (reference sequence). CDR3 size: 13 residues.

The CDR3 loop reads CASRTGGWNTEAFF. The CDR3 nucleotides are TGTGCCAGTAGGACAGGGGGGTGGAACACTGAAGCTTTCTTT. This rearrangement joins TRBV19 to TRBJ1-1; 9 bases fit TRBD1. The CDR3 length is 14 residues. V was clipped by 6 bases and J by 1 base; unmatched bases: 3. The germline V gene encodes CDR1 LNHDA and CDR2 SQIVND (reference sequence). The whole variable domain, remainder taken from reference TRBV19 and TRBJ1-1, is DGGITQSPKYLFRKEGQNVTLSCEQNLNHDAMYWYRQDPGQGLRLIYYSQIVNDFQKGDIAEGYSVSREKKESFPLTVTSAQKNPTAFYLCASRTGGWNTEAFFGQGTRLTVV.

The V call is TRBV6-4, the J call TRBJ1-5; possibly TRBD1 for D (5 bases). CDR1 MRHNA and CDR2 SNTAGT come from the germline V gene. This CDR3 is 13 amino acids long. V was shortened by 3 bases and J by 6 bases, with 9 bases between the two germline ends. The CDR3 DNA follows: TGTGCCAGCAGTGAGGCGGGGGGTCAGCCCCAGCATTTT. This gives the protein CASSEAGGQPQHF.

This chain uses TRBV7-2 with TRBJ2-7; D remains ambiguous. There are 11 residues in the CDR3. Germline V gene data show CDR1 as SGHTA and CDR2 as FQGNSA. V gave up 2 bases and J gave up 12 bases, with 11 bases separating them. The CDR3 nucleotides read TGTGCCAGCAGCTTAAATACAATGGTGTACTTC. Translated: CASSLNTMVYF.

The chain joins TRBV6-6 to TRBJ1-3, with a tentative D call TRBD1 (5 bases). The CDR3 runs to 14 residues. V lost 6 bases to trimming and J lost 0 bases, with 9 bases between them. Germline values: CDR1 MNHNY, CDR2 SVGAGI (reference sequence). The DNA of the CDR3 is TGTGCCAGCAGGTTAGACAGCTCTGGAAACACCATATATTTT. It yields the protein CASRLDSSGNTIYF.

The V gene is TRBV19, the J gene TRBJ1-6, with TRBD1 matching over 9 bases. The CDR3 covers 16 residues. The germline V gene has CDR1 LNHDA and CDR2 SQIVND (reference sequence). Unmatched junction bases numbered 12, after V lost 7 bases and J lost 8 bases. The CDR3 region has the DNA TGTGCCAGTACCACGGGACAGGGACAAGGTGATTCACCCCTCCACTTT. This sequence encodes CASTTGQGQGDSPLHF.

This clone has only one observation. The chain has TRBV2 and TRBJ2-4, with a tentative D call TRBD1 (5 bases). Trimming left V 6 bases short and J 0 bases short, with 15 bases between. Germline assignment: CDR1 SNHLY and CDR2 FYNNEI. This CDR3 is 16 amino acids long. The CDR3 sequence: CASSDSFLLAKNIQYF. The CDR3 DNA follows: TGTGCCAGCAGCGACAGCTTTCTTCTAGCCAAAAACATTCAGTACTTC.

The V gene is TRBV5-4, the J gene TRBJ1-2; a weak D match, TRBD1 (5 bases). Looked up from germline, CDR1 is SGHNT and CDR2 is YYREEE (reference sequence). Trimming left V 2 bases short and J 2 bases short, with 10 bases between. The CDR3 has 14 amino acids. CDR3 DNA sequence: TGTGCCAGCAGCTTTGGGGGGTCAAACTATGGCTACACCTTC. Its translation is CASSFGGSNYGYTF. The whole variable domain, remainder taken from reference TRBV5-4 and TRBJ1-2, is ETGVTQSPTHLIKTRGQQVTLRCSSQSGHNTVSWYQQALGQGPQFIFQYYREEENGRGNFPPRFSGLQFPNYSSELNVNALELDDSALYLCASSFGGSNYGYTFGSGTRLTVV.

The rearrangement uses TRBV6-1 and TRBJ2-1; the D is unclear. CDR3 length: 12 residues. Trimming cost V 5 bases and J 9 bases, with 11 bases left between them. Per the germline V gene, CDR1 is MNHNS and CDR2 is SASEGT. CDR3 sequence: CASSSFAGEQFF. The CDR3 DNA reads TGTGCCAGCAGTTCTTTCGCCGGTGAGCAGTTCTTC.

The CDR3 DNA reads as TGTGCCAGTAGTATCCAGACAGGGGGCTTCCGTGGCTACACCTTC. It yields the protein CASSIQTGGFRGYTF. V gene TRBV19 combines with J gene TRBJ1-2, with 10 bases aligning to TRBD1. Germline CDR1 LNHDA, CDR2 SQIVND (reference sequence). V lost 3 bases and J lost 7; bases outside the gene matches: 8. This CDR3 contains 15 residues.

This chain connects TRBV30 to TRBJ2-1, with 10 positions matching TRBD1. Germline CDR1 and CDR2: GTSNPN and SVGIG (reference sequence). The CDR3 extends over 14 amino acids. Trimming removed 0 bases from V and 14 bases from J; junction bases left unmatched: 10. As DNA, the CDR3 is TGTGCCTGGAGTGTACTTCCCGGACAGGGGGTTAAGTTCTTC. Translated: CAWSVLPGQGVKFF.

The chain uses TRBV10-3 and TRBJ2-7; D ambiguous. V was trimmed by 3 bases and J by 1 base, leaving 10 bases between them. Germline CDR1 and CDR2: ENHRY and SYGVKD. The CDR3 runs 14 residues. The CDR3 spells CAISDRLQSYEQYF. Written as DNA, the CDR3 is TGTGCCATCAGTGACCGACTGCAGTCCTACGAGCAGTACTTC.

The chain carries TRBV5-1 and TRBJ2-3; 8 bases are shared with TRBD1. The CDR3 runs 14 residues. The J segment lost 5 bases and the V segment lost 4 bases, leaving 6 bases of the junction unmatched. Looked up from germline, CDR1 is SGHRS and CDR2 is YFSETQ. Here the CDR3 DNA reads TGCGCCAGCAGCGTGACAGGGGTGAAAGATACGCAGTATTTT. Translated: CASSVTGVKDTQYF.

This clone was recorded once. This chain connects TRBV13 to TRBJ2-7, with 8 bases that match TRBD2. The CDR3 has 16 amino acids. J was trimmed by 1 base and V by 1 base; bases with no gene match: 6. The germline V gene encodes CDR1 PRHDT and CDR2 FYEKMQ (reference sequence). In DNA, the CDR3 is TGTGCCAGCAGCTTAGAGGGTAGCGGGACTTCCTACGAGCAGTACTTC. This sequence encodes CASSLEGSGTSYEQYF. Full variable domain (missing parts from reference TRBV13 and TRBJ2-7): AAGVIQSPRHLIKEKRETATLKCYPIPRHDTVYWYQQGPGQDPQFLISFYEKMQSDKGSIPDRFSAQQFSDYHSELNMSSLELGDSALYFCASSLEGSGTSYEQYFGPGTRLTVT.

Only a few counts were recorded for this clone. The V and J genes are TRBV27 and TRBJ2-2; unclear D gene. The germline V and J ends were trimmed by 0 bases and 1 base, with 6 bases remaining between them. The CDR3 has 15 amino acids. Looked up from germline, CDR1 is MNHEY and CDR2 is SMNVEV (reference sequence). The CDR3 reads CASSLSRLNTGELFF. The CDR3, as DNA: TGTGCCAGCAGTTTATCCAGACTGAACACCGGGGAGCTGTTTTTT.

The rearrangement links TRBV5-1 to TRBJ2-7; TRBD1 matches 7 bases. Germline V gene data show CDR1 as SGHRS and CDR2 as YFSETQ. The CDR3 is 14 amino acids. J lost 5 bases, V lost 1 base, and 6 bases had no gene match. CDR3 DNA sequence: TGCGCCAGCAGCTTGACAGGGGCCCGGGACGAGCAGTACTTC. Residues: CASSLTGARDEQYF.

This clone has just one count. The gene calls are TRBV6-1 and TRBJ1-3, with a possible D match to TRBD1 (5 bases). CDR3 length: 14 amino acids. Germline assignment: CDR1 MNHNS and CDR2 SASEGT. With 7 bases removed from V and 0 bases from J, the gap between germline ends came to 10 bases. The CDR3 sequence: CASKPGHSGNTIYF. As DNA, the CDR3 is TGTGCCAGCAAACCAGGACACTCTGGAAACACCATATATTTT.

The V gene is TRBV28, the J gene TRBJ1-2, with D maybe TRBD1 (5 bases). Trimming took 4 bases from V and 4 from J, leaving 13 bases between them. CDR1 MDHEN and CDR2 SYDVKM come from the germline V gene. There are 14 residues in the CDR3. Written as DNA, the CDR3 is TGTGCCAGCAGTTGGGGTCGGGGGGTCTATGGCTACACCTTC. The encoded protein is CASSWGRGVYGYTF.

The CDR3 bases are TGTGCCAGTAGTATAGAGGACAGGATTACCTACGAGCAGTACTTC. It specifies CASSIEDRITYEQYF. The chain is built from TRBV19 and TRBJ2-7; 7 nucleotides line up with TRBD1. Per the germline V gene, CDR1 is LNHDA and CDR2 is SQIVND (reference sequence). V lost 0 bases, J lost 2 bases, and 4 bases stayed unmatched. This CDR3 spans 15 amino acids.

The chain uses TRBV4-1 and TRBJ1-1, with no clear D. Trimming removed 3 bases at V and 5 bases at J, with 13 bases between. From germline, CDR1 is MGHRA and CDR2 YSYEKL. This CDR3 is built from 14 residues. The CDR3 nucleotides read TGCGCCAGCAGCCAGGACCGGGAAATGACTGAAGCTTTCTTT. Translation: CASSQDREMTEAFF.

The V call is TRBV20-1, the J call TRBJ2-3; D gene ambiguous. V dropped 5 bases and J dropped 8 bases, with 8 bases sitting between them. The CDR3 is 10 residues long. Germline values: CDR1 DFQATT, CDR2 SNEGSKA (reference sequence). This chain's CDR3 is CSAARGTQYF. CDR3 sequence (DNA): TGCAGTGCTGCCCGCGGTACGCAGTATTTT.

This chain connects TRBV4-2 to TRBJ2-5; 9 bases agree with TRBD2. Unmatched junction bases numbered 11, after V lost 5 bases and J lost 1 base. The length of the CDR3 is 17 residues. The germline V gene encodes CDR1 LGHNA and CDR2 YNFKEQ. CDR3 coding DNA: TGTGCCAGCAGCAATAGCGGGGGCCTAGGGGGCCAAGAGACCCAGTACTTC. Translating it yields CASSNSGGLGGQETQYF.

The chain is built from TRBV7-2 and TRBJ2-7; D is perhaps TRBD2 (6 bases). V was cut by 6 bases and J by 3 bases, with 9 bases left in between. This CDR3 has 12 amino acids. The germline V gene has CDR1 SGHTA and CDR2 FQGNSA. CDR3: CASREGLYEQYF. The CDR3 DNA is TGTGCCAGCAGGGAGGGCCTCTACGAGCAGTACTTC.

The rearrangement uses TRBV5-5 and TRBJ1-5; D possibly corresponds to TRBD1 (6 bases). In germline, CDR1 is SGHKS, CDR2 YYEKEE (reference sequence). Trimming removed 4 bases at V and 7 bases at J, with 15 bases between. The CDR3 sequence is 14 residues long. The CDR3 is CASSQDSPGQPQHF. As DNA, the CDR3 is TGTGCCAGCAGCCAGGACAGTCCGGGACAGCCCCAGCATTTT.

This chain uses TRBV27 with TRBJ2-2, with D possibly being TRBD2 (6 bases). Germline V gene lookup returns CDR1 MNHEY and CDR2 SMNVEV (reference sequence). Trimming pared 8 bases from V and 7 bases from J, leaving 8 bases between. The CDR3 covers 11 residues. CDR3 in DNA: TGTGCCAGCTCTAGCGACGGGGAGCTGTTTTTT. Its translation is CASSSDGELFF.

The CDR3 DNA follows: TGTGCCAGCAGCGCCAGGGAACTGAACACTGAAGCTTTCTTT. Translating gives CASSARELNTEAFF. The chain couples TRBV9 to TRBJ1-1; D may be TRBD1 (5 bases). Between the trimmed V and J ends, which lost 3 bases and 0 bases, there was a span of 9 bases. The germline V gene has CDR1 SGDLS and CDR2 YYNGEE. This CDR3 contains 14 residues.